These 32 T cell receptor beta chains originate from one sample sequenced in a study of blood T cell repertoires in COVID-19. Clones were sequenced by immunoSEQ multiplex PCR, and TCRdb holds only the in-frame ones, with some missing. The sample has about 230,000 clones; 70% to 90% are singletons. Source material: peripheral blood. Every receptor here comes from a woman aged 18-30 years who had recovered from COVID-19.

The V call is TRBV19, the J call TRBJ1-1, with TRBD1 matching over 7 bases. Germline lookup yields CDR1 LNHDA and CDR2 SQIVND (reference sequence). V was clipped by 7 bases and J by 0 bases; unmatched bases: 8. The CDR3 runs 15 residues. The CDR3 loop reads CASTAGGRMNTEAFF. Written as DNA, the CDR3 is TGTGCCAGTACCGCAGGGGGTCGCATGAACACTGAAGCTTTCTTT.

About this clone itself: Sequence at one end of the junction differs from germline and may be a read error. V usage is TRBV5-6 and J usage is TRBJ1-2; weak D call: TRBD1 (6 bases). The CDR3 has 13 amino acids. Per the germline V gene, CDR1 is SGHDT and CDR2 is YYEEEE. The CDR3 bases are TGTGCCAGCAGTTTGGGGGCAGGGTATGGCTACACCTTC. This gives the protein CASSLGAGYGYTF. Based on the CDR3 plus reference TRBV5-6 and TRBJ1-2, the full variable domain is DAGVTQSPTHLIKTRGQQVTLRCSPKSGHDTVSWYQQALGQGPQFIFQYYEEEERQRGNFPDRFSGHQFPNYSSELNVNALLLGDSALYLCASSLGAGYGYTFGSGTRLTVV.

The count of this clone is one. The chain uses TRBV11-2 and TRBJ1-3, with 9 bases lining up with TRBD1. The ends lost 1 base at V and 0 bases at J; junction bases unmatched: 10. This CDR3 is built from 19 residues. The germline V gene encodes CDR1 SGHAT and CDR2 FQNNGV. Here the CDR3 DNA reads TGTGCCAGCAGCTTAGGATACAGGGGGCTTACTAACTCTGGAAACACCATATATTTT. It specifies CASSLGYRGLTNSGNTIYF.

This chain connects TRBV28 to TRBJ1-5; TRBD1 agrees at 7 bases. In germline, CDR1 is MDHEN, CDR2 SYDVKM. J gave up 5 bases and V 3 bases, and 7 bases lay outside the gene matches. This CDR3 contains 15 residues. In DNA, the CDR3 is TGTGCCAGCAGTTTCGGCAGGGGGAGTCATCAGCCCCAGCATTTT. Protein: CASSFGRGSHQPQHF.

The J gene is TRBJ2-5, the V gene TRBV3-1 (or the pseudogene TRBV3-2); 7 bases line up with TRBD1. CDR1 is LGHDT, CDR2 YNNKEL, per germline (reference sequence). This CDR3 has 13 residues. V lost 3 bases, J lost 4 bases, and 2 bases stayed unmatched. Written as DNA, the CDR3 is TGTGCCAGCAGCCATCGGACAGGAGAGACCCAGTACTTC. It translates to CASSHRTGETQYF.

CDR3 nucleotides: TGTGCCAGCACCTTCGGGAGCTCCTACAATGAGCAGTTCTTC. The encoded protein is CASTFGSSYNEQFF. V gene TRBV7-9 combines with J gene TRBJ2-1, with a weak D call TRBD2 (6 bases). V was trimmed by 7 bases and J by 0 bases, leaving 10 bases between them. Germline V lookup: CDR1 SEHNR, CDR2 FQNEAQ (reference sequence). CDR3 length equals 14 residues.

The V gene is TRBV27, the J gene TRBJ2-1, with 9 bases aligning to TRBD2. The germline V gene has CDR1 MNHEY and CDR2 SMNVEV (reference sequence). The CDR3 totals 16 residues. V shed 6 bases and J 0 bases; nucleotides not matched to a gene: 6. DNA of the CDR3: TGTGCCAGCAGCCTCGTAGCGGGGGTCTCCTACAATGAGCAGTTCTTC. Its translation: CASSLVAGVSYNEQFF.

The CDR3 loop reads CASSLGASAPTQYF. The CDR3 bases are TGCGCCAGCAGCTTGGGTGCTAGCGCGCCGACCCAGTACTTC. J is TRBJ2-5 and V is TRBV5-1; the D gene is possibly TRBD2 (6 bases). V shed 0 bases and J shed 7 bases, with 13 bases lying between them. Germline V gene sequence: CDR1 SGHRS, CDR2 YFSETQ. This CDR3 region has 14 residues.

The chain links TRBV25-1 to TRBJ2-2; a possible D gene is TRBD2 (5 bases). V gave up 2 bases and J gave up 1 base, with 11 bases separating them. Germline V CDR1 and CDR2: MGHDK, SYGVNS. This CDR3 contains 16 residues. The CDR3 loop reads CASSEPIGENTGELFF. The DNA for the CDR3 is TGTGCCAGCAGTGAACCCATCGGGGAGAACACCGGGGAGCTGTTTTTT.

CDR3 bases: TGCAGCGTTGAAGAGGACAGGGGGCGACGAGGCTACACCTTC. As protein: CSVEEDRGRRGYTF. The V call is TRBV29-1, the J call TRBJ1-2; 11 bases match TRBD1. Unmatched junction bases numbered 5, after V lost 0 bases and J lost 8 bases. The CDR3 totals 14 residues. The V gene's germline CDR1 is SQVTM and CDR2 ANQGSEA.

This rearrangement joins TRBV6-5 to TRBJ2-7; a weak D match, TRBD2 (5 bases). Germline CDR1 MNHEY, CDR2 SVGAGI. The length of the CDR3 is 14 residues. Trimming pared 6 bases from V and 0 bases from J, leaving 12 bases between. The CDR3 sequence is CASRTTGFSYEQYF. The DNA for the CDR3 is TGTGCCAGCAGGACTACGGGATTCTCCTACGAGCAGTACTTC.

The sample holds a few counts of this clone. V is TRBV5-1 and J is TRBJ2-3, with D possibly matching TRBD2 (6 bases). V shed 6 bases and J shed 2 bases, with 13 bases lying between them. CDR1 and CDR2 (germline): SGHRS, YFSETQ. CDR3 size: 14 residues. The CDR3 loop is CASTPWDFTDTQYF. The CDR3, as DNA: TGCGCCAGCACGCCATGGGACTTCACAGATACGCAGTATTTT.

J is TRBJ1-2 and V is TRBV7-2; 10 bases map to TRBD1. Germline loops: CDR1 SGHTA, CDR2 FQGNSA. The ends lost 7 bases at V and 3 bases at J; junction bases unmatched: 5. The CDR3 covers 14 residues. This chain's CDR3 is CASTRTGGDYGYTF. The CDR3 DNA reads as TGTGCCAGCACTCGGACAGGGGGGGACTATGGCTACACCTTC.

The rearrangement uses TRBV5-6 and TRBJ1-1; 8 bases map to TRBD1. Trimming cost V 5 bases and J 1 base; bases outside gene matches: 7. This CDR3 has 15 amino acids. The V gene's germline CDR1 is SGHDT and CDR2 YYEEEE. The CDR3 DNA reads TGTGCCAGCAGGCTTGGGACAGGCAGGAACACTGAAGCTTTCTTT. Residues: CASRLGTGRNTEAFF.

This chain's CDR3 is CASSEAHSLNTQYF. The CDR3 coding sequence is TGTGCCAGCAGTGAAGCGCATAGCCTAAATACGCAGTATTTT. The genes are TRBV2 and TRBJ2-3; D is ambiguous. With 0 bases removed from V and 7 bases from J, the gap between germline ends came to 11 bases. The CDR3 is 14 residues long. The germline V gene has CDR1 SNHLY and CDR2 FYNNEI.

CDR3 nucleotides: TGTGCCAGCAGTTTAGCGGGACAGCCCTACGAGCAGTACTTC. It codes for CASSLAGQPYEQYF. The chain uses TRBV27 and TRBJ2-7, with D possibly being TRBD1 (7 bases). This CDR3 has 14 amino acids. The germline gives CDR1 MNHEY, CDR2 SMNVEV (reference sequence). Trimming left V 2 bases short and J 2 bases short, with 10 bases between.

In this sample, this clone turned up a few times. The chain has TRBV28 and TRBJ2-7, with 13 positions matching TRBD2. Germline CDR1 is MDHEN and CDR2 is SYDVKM. V lost 9 bases, J lost 0 bases, and 8 bases stayed unmatched. The CDR3 runs to 16 residues. CDR3 nucleotide sequence: TGTGCCAGTAGGGGACTAGCGGGGTCGAGCTCCTACGAGCAGTACTTC. This gives the protein CASRGLAGSSSYEQYF.

The rearrangement joins TRBV19 to TRBJ1-6; D possibly corresponds to TRBD1 (5 bases). The CDR3 has 15 residues. CDR1 and CDR2 (germline): LNHDA, SQIVND (reference sequence). The ends were cut back, 5 bases at V and 5 bases at J, with 13 bases in the middle. Written as DNA, the CDR3 is TGTGCCAGTAGTCGGACAAGGGGCAATAATTCACCCCTCCACTTT. Its protein is CASSRTRGNNSPLHF.

The chain employs TRBV29-1 and TRBJ2-6, with a tentative D call TRBD2 (6 bases). Trimming shortened V by 6 bases and J by 4 bases, and 13 bases separated the two germline ends. From germline, CDR1 is SQVTM and CDR2 ANQGSEA. CDR3 length: 14 amino acids. CDR3 in amino acids: CSVEEGVGANVLTF. CDR3 bases: TGCAGCGTCGAGGAGGGAGTAGGGGCCAACGTCCTGACTTTC.

The chain recombines TRBV10-2 with TRBJ1-2; 7 nucleotides align to TRBD1. Germline V CDR1 and CDR2: WSHSY, SAAADI. V dropped 9 bases and J dropped 3; count of bases not matched to a gene: 4. CDR3 length: 12 residues. CDR3 protein: CASRDSDYGYTF. CDR3 in DNA: TGCGCCAGTAGGGACAGTGACTATGGCTACACCTTC.

The J gene is TRBJ2-3, the V gene TRBV24-1, with D possibly TRBD2 on 6 matching bases. The CDR3 runs 15 residues. CDR1 and CDR2 from the germline V gene are KGHDR and SFDVKD. Trimming took off 2 bases at V and 0 bases at J, with 8 bases between the two ends. CDR3 nucleotides: TGTGCCACCAGTGATTCCAGCGGGAGCACAGATACGCAGTATTTT. This encodes CATSDSSGSTDTQYF.

The V gene is TRBV12-2, the J gene TRBJ2-1; TRBD1, the D gene given by the table, was not confirmed from the DNA. TRBV12-2 is given as a pseudogene. The CDR3 length is 16 residues. The CDR3 sequence is CASRLGTGTGVNEQFF. DNA of the CDR3: TGTGCAAGTCGCTTAGGGACCGGGACAGGGGTGAATGAGCAGTTCTTC.

The rearrangement joins TRBV27 to TRBJ1-1, with 8 bases aligning to TRBD1. Germline V gene sequence: CDR1 MNHEY, CDR2 SMNVEV (reference sequence). Trimming removed 4 bases from V and 0 bases from J; junction bases left unmatched: 1. This CDR3 has 14 amino acids. The CDR3 region is CASSYRGLNTEAFF. The CDR3 DNA is TGTGCCAGCAGTTACAGGGGGTTGAACACTGAAGCTTTCTTT.

This chain connects TRBV2 to TRBJ1-5; the match to TRBD1 covers 8 bases. The CDR3 has 14 residues. Germline loops: CDR1 SNHLY, CDR2 FYNNEI. The J segment lost 6 bases and the V segment lost 7 bases, leaving 8 bases of the junction unmatched. CDR3 bases: TGTGCCAGCACCTTGGACAGGGATGGTCAGCCCCAGCATTTT. Protein: CASTLDRDGQPQHF.

The chain combines TRBV30 with TRBJ2-5; 8 bases line up with TRBD2. Unmatched junction bases numbered 12, after V lost 4 bases and J lost 5 bases. There are 15 residues in the CDR3. Germline loops: CDR1 GTSNPN, CDR2 SVGIG (reference sequence). CDR3 bases: TGTGCCTGGACTATAGCGGGATCGTACTTGGAGACCCAGTACTTC. Protein: CAWTIAGSYLETQYF.

CDR3 in amino acids: CASSVEGPHYNEQFF. CDR3 bases: TGTGCCAGCAGCGTAGAGGGGCCGCACTACAATGAGCAGTTCTTC. The rearrangement joins TRBV9 to TRBJ2-1; D is perhaps TRBD1 (5 bases). This CDR3 comprises 15 residues. V dropped 0 bases and J dropped 3 bases, with 10 bases sitting between them. The germline CDR1 and CDR2 sequences are SGDLS and YYNGEE.

The CDR3 loop is CATSRDTRGLWDEKLFF. CDR3 in DNA: TGTGCCACCAGCAGAGATACGAGGGGGCTCTGGGACGAAAAACTGTTTTTT. V usage is TRBV15 and J usage is TRBJ1-4; 7 nucleotides align to TRBD1. This CDR3 is 17 amino acids long. J lost 8 bases, V lost 0 bases, and 12 bases had no gene match. The germline V gene encodes CDR1 LNHNV and CDR2 YYDKDF (reference sequence).

The chain joins TRBV18 to TRBJ1-1; TRBD1 is a possible D gene (6 bases). Germline-derived CDR1 and CDR2 are KGHSH and LQKENI. The ends were cut back, 3 bases at V and 5 bases at J, with 16 bases in the middle. The CDR3 covers 15 residues. The CDR3 is CASSPQGGARTEAFF. The CDR3, as DNA: TGTGCCAGCTCACCGCAAGGGGGGGCCAGGACTGAAGCTTTCTTT.

J is TRBJ2-7 and V is TRBV5-1; weak D call: TRBD1 (6 bases). Germline assignment: CDR1 SGHRS and CDR2 YFSETQ. V was cut by 6 bases and J by 2 bases, with 24 bases left in between. This CDR3 is built from 17 residues. CDR3 sequence: CASTPRDPGTHAYEQYF. DNA of the CDR3: TGCGCCAGCACCCCTCGCGACCCGGGGACACACGCCTACGAGCAGTACTTC.

J is TRBJ2-1 and V is TRBV4-1; D is ambiguous. The CDR3 is made up of 16 amino acids. CDR1 and CDR2 (germline): MGHRA, YSYEKL. Trimming cost V 1 base and J 2 bases, with 12 bases left between them. The chain's CDR3 is CASSQGRSITYNEQFF. For the CDR3, the DNA is TGCGCCAGCAGCCAAGGGCGGTCAATTACCTACAATGAGCAGTTCTTC.

The rearrangement joins TRBV5-1 to TRBJ2-7; the match to TRBD1 covers 9 bases. CDR3 length: 14 amino acids. Germline CDR1 SGHRS, CDR2 YFSETQ. After removal of 4 bases from V and 2 bases from J, the junction contained 4 bases not matched to a gene. As DNA, the CDR3 is TGCGCCAGCAGCCTAGGGGACAGGGCCTACGAGCAGTACTTC. This gives the protein CASSLGDRAYEQYF.

The chain couples TRBV27 to TRBJ2-1, with 9 bases matching TRBD1. Germline CDR1 is MNHEY and CDR2 is SMNVEV (reference sequence). V was clipped by 5 bases and J by 5 bases; unmatched bases: 7. The CDR3 spans 15 residues. This chain's CDR3 is CASSPRTGENNEQFF. The DNA for the CDR3 is TGTGCCAGCAGTCCCAGGACAGGGGAAAACAATGAGCAGTTCTTC.